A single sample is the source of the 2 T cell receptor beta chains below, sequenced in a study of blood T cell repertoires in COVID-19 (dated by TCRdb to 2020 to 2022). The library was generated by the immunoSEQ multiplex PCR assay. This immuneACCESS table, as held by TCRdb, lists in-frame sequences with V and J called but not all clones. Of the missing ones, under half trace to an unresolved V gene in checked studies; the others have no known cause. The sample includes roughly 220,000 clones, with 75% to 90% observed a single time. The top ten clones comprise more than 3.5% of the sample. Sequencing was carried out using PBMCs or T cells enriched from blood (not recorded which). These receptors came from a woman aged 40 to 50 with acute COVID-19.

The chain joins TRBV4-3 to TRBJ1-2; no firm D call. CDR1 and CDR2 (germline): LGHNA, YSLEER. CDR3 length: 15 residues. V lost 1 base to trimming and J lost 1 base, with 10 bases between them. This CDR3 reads CASSQVDGDNYGYTF. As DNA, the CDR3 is TGCGCCAGCAGCCAAGTGGACGGGGATAACTATGGCTACACCTTC.

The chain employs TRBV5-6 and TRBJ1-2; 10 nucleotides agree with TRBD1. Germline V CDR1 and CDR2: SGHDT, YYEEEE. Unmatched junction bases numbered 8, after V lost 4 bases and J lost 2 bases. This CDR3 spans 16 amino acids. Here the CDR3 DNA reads TGTGCCAGCAGCAACCGGGACAGGGGAATCAACTATGGCTACACCTTC. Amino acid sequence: CASSNRDRGINYGYTF.